The sequence of this TCR beta chain was determined in a study of blood T cells in healthy people across ages. Trimming removed 5 bases from V and 8 bases from J; junction bases left unmatched: 9. Germline CDR1 is MNHEY and CDR2 is SVGAGI. This CDR3 has 15 amino acids. Using a J-beta primer mix together with a sample-barcoded 5' primer, a second PCR was run for roughly 6 to 12 cycles. TCRdb processed the 5' RACE reads anew with MiXCR; each CDR3 protein has one entry. The sample records about 580,000 distinct CDR3 sequences, 40% to 55% being singletons. This clonotype was detected ten times or more. The source of this sequence is a man older than 75 in good health. This chain links TRBV6-5 with TRBJ2-1; 10 bases are a match to TRBD2. The sample consisted of blood. In DNA form, the CDR3 reads TGTGCCAGCAGTACAGCTAGCGGGAGTACGTATGAGCAGTTCTTC. Protein sequence: CASSTASGSTYEQFF.